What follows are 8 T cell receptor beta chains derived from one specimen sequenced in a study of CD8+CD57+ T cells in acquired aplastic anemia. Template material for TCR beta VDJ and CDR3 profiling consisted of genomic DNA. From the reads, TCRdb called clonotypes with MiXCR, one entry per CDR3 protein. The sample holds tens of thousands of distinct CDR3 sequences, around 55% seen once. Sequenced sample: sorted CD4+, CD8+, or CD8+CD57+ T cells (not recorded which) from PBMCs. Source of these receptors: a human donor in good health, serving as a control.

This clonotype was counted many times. CDR3 nucleotide sequence: TGTGCCTGGGCGGGACAGAATAATTCACCCCTCCACTTT. This encodes CAWAGQNNSPLHF. The chain joins TRBV30 to TRBJ1-6, with 7 bases fitting TRBD1. The germline V gene has CDR1 GTSNPN and CDR2 SVGIG (reference sequence). The CDR3 contains 13 residues. Trimming cost V 5 bases and J 5 bases; bases outside gene matches: 3.

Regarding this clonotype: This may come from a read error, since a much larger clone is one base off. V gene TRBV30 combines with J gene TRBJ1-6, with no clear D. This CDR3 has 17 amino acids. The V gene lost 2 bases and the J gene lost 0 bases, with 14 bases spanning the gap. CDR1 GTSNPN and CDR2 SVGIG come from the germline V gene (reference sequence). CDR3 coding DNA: TGTGCCTGGAGTCTAACACCGCCGAGCTCCTATAATTCACCCCTCCACTTT. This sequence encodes CAWSLTPPSSYNSPLHF.

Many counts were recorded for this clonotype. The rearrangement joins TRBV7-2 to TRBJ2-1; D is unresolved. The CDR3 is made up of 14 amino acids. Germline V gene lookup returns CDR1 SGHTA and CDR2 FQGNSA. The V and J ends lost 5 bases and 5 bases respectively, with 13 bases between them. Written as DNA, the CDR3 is TGTGCCAGCAGCCTCGGGTCCCCCCACAATGAGCAGTTCTTC. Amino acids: CASSLGSPHNEQFF.

CDR3 protein: CAISEFQGGDSPLHF. The CDR3 DNA reads as TGTGCCATCAGTGAGTTCCAGGGTGGGGATTCACCCCTCCACTTT. The rearrangement uses TRBV10-3 and TRBJ1-6; D is possibly TRBD1 (5 bases). Per germline, CDR1 ENHRY and CDR2 SYGVKD. With 1 base removed from V and 8 bases from J, the gap between germline ends came to 12 bases. The CDR3 length is 15 residues.

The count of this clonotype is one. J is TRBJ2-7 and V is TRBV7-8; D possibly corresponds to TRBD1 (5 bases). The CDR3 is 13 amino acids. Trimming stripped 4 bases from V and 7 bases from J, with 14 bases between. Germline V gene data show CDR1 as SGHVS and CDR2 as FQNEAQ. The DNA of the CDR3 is TGTGCCAGCAGCTCAAACAGGAACGGGGAGCAGTACTTC. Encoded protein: CASSSNRNGEQYF.

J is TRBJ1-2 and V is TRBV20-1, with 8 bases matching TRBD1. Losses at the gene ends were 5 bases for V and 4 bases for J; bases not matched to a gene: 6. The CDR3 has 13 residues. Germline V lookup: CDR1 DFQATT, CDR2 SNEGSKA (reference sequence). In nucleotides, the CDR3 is TGCAGTGCTGCCGGACAGGGTGGCTATGGCTACACCTTC. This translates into CSAAGQGGYGYTF.

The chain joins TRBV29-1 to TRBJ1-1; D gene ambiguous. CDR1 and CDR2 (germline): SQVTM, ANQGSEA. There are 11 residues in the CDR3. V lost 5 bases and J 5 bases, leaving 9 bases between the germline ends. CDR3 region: CSVQKETEAFF. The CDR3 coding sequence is TGCAGCGTTCAAAAAGAAACTGAAGCTTTCTTT.

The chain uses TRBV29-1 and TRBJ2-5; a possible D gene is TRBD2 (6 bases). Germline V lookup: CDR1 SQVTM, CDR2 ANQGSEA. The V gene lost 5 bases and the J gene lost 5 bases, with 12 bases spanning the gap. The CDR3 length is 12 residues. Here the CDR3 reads CSVSDGGETQYF. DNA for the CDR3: TGCAGCGTTTCCGACGGAGGGGAGACCCAGTACTTC. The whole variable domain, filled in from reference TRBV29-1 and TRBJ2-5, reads SAVISQKPSRDICQRGTSLTIQCQVDSQVTMMFWYRQQPGQSLTLIATANQGSEATYESGFVIDKFPISRPNLTFSTLTVSNMSPEDSSIYLCSVSDGGETQYFGPGTRLLVL.